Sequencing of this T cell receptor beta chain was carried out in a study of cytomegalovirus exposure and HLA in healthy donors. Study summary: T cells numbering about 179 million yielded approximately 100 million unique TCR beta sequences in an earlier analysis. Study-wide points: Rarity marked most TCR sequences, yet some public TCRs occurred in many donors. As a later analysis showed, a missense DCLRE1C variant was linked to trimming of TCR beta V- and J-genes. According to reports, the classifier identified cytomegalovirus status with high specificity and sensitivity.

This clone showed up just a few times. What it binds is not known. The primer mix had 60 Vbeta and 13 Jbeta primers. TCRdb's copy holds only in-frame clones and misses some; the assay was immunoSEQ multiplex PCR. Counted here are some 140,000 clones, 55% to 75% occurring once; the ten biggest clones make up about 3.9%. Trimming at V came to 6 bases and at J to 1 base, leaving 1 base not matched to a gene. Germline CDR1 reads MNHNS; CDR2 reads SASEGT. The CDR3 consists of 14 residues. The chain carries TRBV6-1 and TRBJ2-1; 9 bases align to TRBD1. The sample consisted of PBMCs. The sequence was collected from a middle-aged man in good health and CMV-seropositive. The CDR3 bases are TGTGCCAGCAGCGGACAGGGGTCCTACAATGAGCAGTTCTTC. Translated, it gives CASSGQGSYNEQFF.